The 25 T cell receptor beta chains given below trace back to one sample, sequenced in a study of T-cell reconstitution after alpha-beta-depleted transplantation in children. It was with unique molecular identifiers that the TCRbeta library was prepared. Via MiXCR, TCRdb re-called the PCR reads, giving one row per CDR3 protein. Among approximately 500,000 distinct CDR3 sequences listed, 10% were seen once. The sample in question was PBMCs, obtained before TCRalphabeta/CD19-depleted stem cell transplant. The receptor source for this set is a child between 2 and 9 years old with inherited bone marrow failure, due to receive a stem cell transplant.

This clonotype showed up many times. The J gene is TRBJ2-2, the V gene TRBV15; D gene uncertain. CDR3 length: 16 residues. Trimming removed 0 bases at V and 0 bases at J, with 8 bases between. The germline V gene encodes CDR1 LNHNV and CDR2 YYDKDF (reference sequence). CDR3 sequence reads: CATSRENTANTGELFF. DNA of the CDR3: TGTGCCACCAGCAGAGAAAATACAGCGAACACCGGGGAGCTGTTTTTT.

This clonotype was counted many times. The V gene is TRBV6-2 or TRBV6-3, the J gene TRBJ2-3; 7 nucleotides agree with TRBD1. This CDR3 contains 15 residues. Germline-derived CDR1 and CDR2 are MNHEY and SVGEGT. V lost 5 bases and J lost 2; bases outside the gene matches: 7. For the CDR3, the DNA is TGTGCCAGCAGTCAACCGGGACAGAACACAGATACGCAGTATTTT. Residues: CASSQPGQNTDTQYF.

This clonotype has at least ten counts. This chain joins TRBV29-1 and TRBJ2-5; TRBD2 matches 9 bases. The V segment lost 3 bases and the J segment 0 bases; nucleotides outside the gene matches: 5. The CDR3 has 15 amino acids. Germline V gene lookup returns CDR1 SQVTM and CDR2 ANQGSEA. The CDR3 nucleotides read TGCAGCGTTGAGGCCCTAGCGGGGTACCAAGAGACCCAGTACTTC. As protein: CSVEALAGYQETQYF.

In the case of this clonotype: This may be a read error: a much more frequent sequence differs by one nucleotide. The J gene is TRBJ2-1, the V gene TRBV29-1; D is uncertain. Trimming took off 7 bases at V and 8 bases at J, with 15 bases between the two ends. Germline lookup yields CDR1 SQVTM and CDR2 ANQGSEA. The CDR3 loop spans 12 amino acids. This CDR3 is CSGRWAMHEQFF. Here the CDR3 DNA reads TGCAGCGGCCGGTGGGCCATGCATGAGCAGTTCTTC.

The sample holds many counts of this clonotype. The rearrangement joins TRBV12-3 or TRBV12-4 to TRBJ2-1, with 9 bases matching TRBD2. The V segment lost 5 bases and the J segment 8 bases; nucleotides outside the gene matches: 13. This CDR3 is 16 amino acids long. The CDR3 DNA is TGTGCCAGCAGTCCCCTAGCGGGAACAGCGTTAGATGAGCAGTTCTTC. It is translated as CASSPLAGTALDEQFF.

The rearrangement joins TRBV20-1 to TRBJ2-7; D may be TRBD1 or TRBD2 (5 bases each). V lost 5 bases and J lost 3, with 14 bases in between. This CDR3 comprises 13 residues. Germline V gene sequence: CDR1 DFQATT, CDR2 SNEGSKA (reference sequence). CDR3 bases: TGCAGTGCTCGGGGACCCCATGGCTACGAGCAGTACTTC. Protein: CSARGPHGYEQYF.

This clonotype was observed many times. The V call is TRBV6-5, the J call TRBJ2-7; D may match TRBD1 or TRBD2 (5 bases each). V lost 10 bases, J lost 5 bases, and 15 bases lay in between. The germline V gene has CDR1 MNHEY and CDR2 SVGAGI. The CDR3 length is 12 residues. This CDR3 reads CATGATGNEQYF. CDR3 nucleotides: TGTGCCACTGGGGCCACGGGGAACGAGCAGTACTTC.

This clonotype was seen at least ten times. The V call is TRBV24-1, the J call TRBJ2-3; D perhaps matches TRBD2 (6 bases). The length of the CDR3 is 15 residues. Germline lookup yields CDR1 KGHDR and CDR2 SFDVKD. V dropped 3 bases and J dropped 7 bases, with 16 bases sitting between them. The CDR3 DNA sequence: TGTGCCACCAGTGATCCGCCGGGGGAGGAAAATACGCAGTATTTT. This translates into CATSDPPGEENTQYF.

On this clonotype: A read error is possible here, since a much larger clone lies one base away. J is TRBJ2-5 and V is TRBV7-2; 10 bases match TRBD2. Germline V lookup: CDR1 SGHTA, CDR2 FQGNSA. The CDR3 covers 16 residues. The CDR3 DNA reads TGTGCCAGCAGCTTTGTAGCGGGAGGTCGCCAAGAGACCAAGTACTTC. Translating it yields CASSFVAGGRQETKYF. Combining the CDR3 with reference TRBV7-2 and TRBJ2-5 gives the whole variable domain GAGVSQSPSNKVTEKGKDVELRCDPISGHTALYWYRQSLGQGLEFLIYFQGNSAPDKSGLPSDRFSAERTGGSVSTLTIQRTQQEDSAVYLCASSFVAGGRQETKYFGPGTRLLVL.

This clonotype was recorded at least ten times. This chain joins TRBV20-1 and TRBJ2-1, with D perhaps TRBD2 (6 bases). This CDR3 is 13 amino acids long. V dropped 3 bases and J dropped 4 bases, with 10 bases sitting between them. Germline V gene lookup returns CDR1 DFQATT and CDR2 SNEGSKA (reference sequence). The CDR3: CSARASVYNEQFF. CDR3 bases: TGCAGTGCTAGGGCTAGCGTTTACAATGAGCAGTTCTTC.

This clonotype was seen at least ten times. At one of its ends the junction is not consistent with the germline gene, which may arise from a read error. J is TRBJ2-5 and V is TRBV6-5; 8 bases are a match to TRBD1. Germline V CDR1 and CDR2: MNHEY, SVGAGI. The CDR3 runs to 16 residues. The CDR3 region has the DNA TGTGCCAGCAGTTCCAAGCGACAGGGGAACCAGGAGACCCAGTACTTC. This translates into CASSSKRQGNQETQYF.

The sample holds many counts of this clonotype. The V gene is TRBV7-8, the J gene TRBJ2-7; either TRBD1 or TRBD2 may supply D (6 bases each). Looked up from germline, CDR1 is SGHVS and CDR2 is FQNEAQ. The germline V and J ends were trimmed by 2 bases and 3 bases, with 11 bases remaining between them. This CDR3 comprises 14 residues. In DNA form, the CDR3 reads TGTGCCAGCAGCTTATCGGGGGCTCTCTACGAGCAGTACTTC. Translated: CASSLSGALYEQYF.

This clonotype occurred many times. This chain links TRBV5-5 with TRBJ2-3, with D perhaps matching TRBD2 (5 bases). The V gene's germline CDR1 is SGHKS and CDR2 YYEKEE (reference sequence). The CDR3 is 14 amino acids. The ends were cut back, 8 bases at V and 4 bases at J, with 17 bases in the middle. The CDR3 sequence is CASQREGRADTQYF. CDR3 DNA sequence: TGTGCCAGTCAGCGTGAGGGCCGGGCAGATACGCAGTATTTT.

This clonotype was seen repeatedly, ten times or more. The chain has TRBV6-5 and TRBJ2-4; maybe TRBD1 (5 bases). The CDR3 consists of 16 residues. V was shortened by 2 bases and J by 0 bases, with 11 bases between the two germline ends. CDR1 and CDR2 (germline): MNHEY, SVGAGI. For the CDR3, the DNA is TGTGCCAGCAGTTACAGCAGGGTGGAAGCCAAAAACATTCAGTACTTC. This gives the protein CASSYSRVEAKNIQYF.

This clonotype was seen at least ten times. This chain joins TRBV19 and TRBJ2-1, with 10 bases matching TRBD2. Trimming took 3 bases from V and 2 from J; bases not matched to a gene: 4. This CDR3 has 16 residues. CDR1 is LNHDA and CDR2 is SQIVND in the germline V gene (reference sequence). The CDR3 spells CASSISGRTTYNEQFF. The CDR3 bases are TGTGCCAGTAGTATTAGCGGGAGGACCACCTACAATGAGCAGTTCTTC.

In this sample, this clonotype turned up many times. CDR3 protein: CASSFGDRALNEKLFF. CDR3 in DNA: TGTGCCAGCAGCTTCGGCGACAGGGCCCTTAATGAAAAACTGTTTTTT. The chain carries TRBV7-9 and TRBJ1-4; 7 positions agree with TRBD1. Germline CDR1 reads SEHNR; CDR2 reads FQNEAQ (reference sequence). V lost 3 bases, J lost 4 bases, and 8 bases stayed unmatched. CDR3 length equals 16 residues.

This clonotype was seen many times. The chain has TRBV4-1 and TRBJ2-3; the match to TRBD1 covers 10 bases. The germline V gene encodes CDR1 MGHRA and CDR2 YSYEKL. Losses at the gene ends were 4 bases for V and 0 bases for J; bases not matched to a gene: 7. This CDR3 is 17 amino acids long. The CDR3 sequence is CASSRRDRGSSTDTQYF. The CDR3 DNA reads TGCGCCAGCAGCCGCAGGGACAGGGGATCTAGCACAGATACGCAGTATTTT.

This clonotype was picked up one time. The final CDR3 position lacks the conserved phenylalanine or tryptophan, pointing to a likely read error. The V call is TRBV20-1, the J call TRBJ2-5, with TRBD2 matching 10 bases. The germline V gene encodes CDR1 DFQATT and CDR2 SNEGSKA (reference sequence). Trimming at V came to 0 bases and at J to 1 base, leaving 14 bases not matched to a gene. The CDR3 sequence is 19 residues long. CDR3 in DNA: TGCAGTGCTAGAGATAATTTGCTAGCGGGAGCCCCCCTCCAAGAGACCCAGTACCTC. Residues: CSARDNLLAGAPLQETQYL.

In this sample, this clonotype turned up many times. The CDR3 sequence is CATGTSGRVRTDTQYF. The CDR3 bases are TGTGCCACCGGGACTAGCGGGAGAGTCCGCACAGATACGCAGTATTTT. This chain uses TRBV27 with TRBJ2-3; TRBD2 agrees at 14 bases. V trimming: 10 bases; J trimming: 1 base; junction bases outside the gene matches: 7. The CDR3 loop spans 16 amino acids. Germline CDR1 and CDR2: MNHEY and SMNVEV (reference sequence).

This clonotype appeared many times. The V gene is TRBV9, the J gene TRBJ2-3; the match to TRBD2 covers 9 bases. With 3 bases clipped from V and 6 bases from J, the junction kept 8 bases outside the gene matches. This CDR3 region has 15 residues. Germline values: CDR1 SGDLS, CDR2 YYNGEE. The CDR3 DNA sequence: TGTGCCAGCAGCGGTGCTAGCGGGGTACCGGATACGCAGTATTTT. It is translated as CASSGASGVPDTQYF.

Many counts were recorded for this clonotype. The chain links TRBV27 to TRBJ1-4; no clear D gene. The CDR3 spans 12 residues. Trimming removed 5 bases from V and 8 bases from J, with 9 bases in between. Germline CDR1 is MNHEY and CDR2 is SMNVEV (reference sequence). The DNA for the CDR3 is TGTGCCAGCAGTGCAAGAGGGGAAAAACTGTTTTTT. This gives the protein CASSARGEKLFF.

This clonotype has a count of ten or more. The rearrangement links TRBV7-2 to TRBJ2-1, with D maybe TRBD2 (6 bases). V lost 1 base and J lost 9, with 19 bases in between. The CDR3 is 16 residues long. The germline V gene encodes CDR1 SGHTA and CDR2 FQGNSA. In DNA, the CDR3 is TGTGCCAGCAGCTTAGTGGGGGGAGCGGTACATAGTGAGCAGTTCTTC. Its protein is CASSLVGGAVHSEQFF.

As to this clonotype: This may come from a read error, since a much larger clone is one base off. J is TRBJ2-3 and V is TRBV7-9; D remains unclear. Germline CDR1 SEHNR, CDR2 FQNEAQ (reference sequence). CDR3 length: 13 amino acids. The CDR3 region has the DNA TGTGCCAGCAGCCCGACCAGCATAGATACGCAGTATTTT. Translation: CASSPTSIDTQYF.

In the case of this clonotype: It may be a read error: a sequence one base away is much more abundant. The chain recombines TRBV6-2 or TRBV6-3 with TRBJ2-7; D tentatively reads TRBD1 or TRBD2 (5 bases each). The germline V gene encodes CDR1 MNHEY and CDR2 SVGEGT. The CDR3 is 15 amino acids. The DNA of the CDR3 is TGTGCCAGCCGAGGGGTACTAACCTACTCCTACCAGCAGTACTTC. Translating it yields CASRGVLTYSYQQYF.

Ten or more counts support this clonotype. The chain recombines TRBV7-9 with TRBJ2-5; D is possibly TRBD2 (5 bases). Trimming removed 6 bases from V and 6 bases from J, with 14 bases in between. This CDR3 has 13 residues. Germline-derived CDR1 and CDR2 are SEHNR and FQNEAQ (reference sequence). CDR3 loop: CASSSRVLKTQYF. The CDR3 DNA reads TGTGCCAGCAGTTCGCGGGTCCTAAAGACCCAGTACTTC.